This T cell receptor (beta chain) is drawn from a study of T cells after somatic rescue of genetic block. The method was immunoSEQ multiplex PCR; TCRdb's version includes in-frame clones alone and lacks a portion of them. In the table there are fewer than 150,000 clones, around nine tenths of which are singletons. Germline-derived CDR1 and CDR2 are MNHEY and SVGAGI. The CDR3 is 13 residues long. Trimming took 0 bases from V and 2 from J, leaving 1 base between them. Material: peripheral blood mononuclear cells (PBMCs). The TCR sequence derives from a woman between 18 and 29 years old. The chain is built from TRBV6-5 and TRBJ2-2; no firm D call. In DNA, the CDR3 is TGTGCCAGCAGTTACTCAAACACCGGGGAGCTGTTTTTT. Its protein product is CASSYSNTGELFF.